One sample yielded the 21 T cell receptor beta chains listed below, sequenced in a study of T cells in Graves' hyperthyroidism and ophthalmopathy. TCR beta CDR3 region amplification was performed from RNA transcripts. HTBI primers were the set used in a first-round RT-PCR of the TCR CDR3. In TCRdb, the multiplex PCR reads were re-called with MiXCR into one record per CDR3 protein. The sample has over 350,000 distinct CDR3 sequences, 14% to 15% seen once; the top ten hold approximately 13%. The material sequenced was blood. All receptors come from a man aged 18 to 30 with Graves' ophthalmopathy.

This clonotype was seen at least ten times. Here the CDR3 reads CASSPLRVSYEQYF. The CDR3 nucleotides read TGTGCCAGCAGCCCTCTCCGGGTCTCCTACGAGCAGTACTTC. This chain uses TRBV7-8 with TRBJ2-7, with D hard to call. The CDR3 totals 14 residues. The germline CDR1 and CDR2 sequences are SGHVS and FQNEAQ. V was pared by 5 bases and J by 0 bases, with 11 bases between.

This clonotype showed up many times. The rearrangement links TRBV7-8 to TRBJ2-2; a possible D gene is TRBD2 (5 bases). There are 15 residues in the CDR3. V was shortened by 5 bases and J by 3 bases, with 13 bases between the two germline ends. CDR1 is SGHVS, CDR2 FQNEAQ, per germline. The CDR3 protein is CASSPRGSDTGELFF. The CDR3 nucleotides are TGTGCCAGCAGCCCTAGAGGGAGCGACACCGGGGAGCTGTTTTTT.

In this sample, this clonotype turned up many times. The V and J genes are TRBV7-9 and TRBJ2-5; D is possibly TRBD1 or TRBD2 (6 bases each). This CDR3 is 13 amino acids long. V lost 6 bases to trimming and J lost 5 bases, with 13 bases between them. Germline CDR1 is SEHNR and CDR2 is FQNEAQ (reference sequence). CDR3 nucleotides: TGTGCCAGCAGTAGAGGGGGGCGGGAGACCCAGTACTTC. Translation: CASSRGGRETQYF.

In this sample, this clonotype turned up many times. The V and J genes are TRBV5-1 and TRBJ2-1, with D perhaps matching TRBD2 (6 bases). V was pared by 0 bases and J by 4 bases, with 11 bases between. Germline values: CDR1 SGHRS, CDR2 YFSETQ. The CDR3 length is 15 residues. In DNA, the CDR3 is TGCGCCAGCAGCTTGGACGGGAGACAGTACAATGAGCAGTTCTTC. This gives the protein CASSLDGRQYNEQFF.

V gene TRBV7-9 combines with J gene TRBJ1-3; D is possibly TRBD1 (5 bases). This CDR3 comprises 10 residues. Looked up from germline, CDR1 is SEHNR and CDR2 is FQNEAQ (reference sequence). The CDR3 loop is CAAGGDTIYF. The CDR3 coding sequence is TGTGCAGCCGGGGGGGACACCATATATTTT.

This clonotype was counted many times. The chain has TRBV7-2 and TRBJ1-4; 7 bases align to TRBD1. The CDR3 contains 12 residues. From germline, CDR1 is SGHTA and CDR2 FQGNSA. The CDR3 loop reads CAMTGRNEKLFF. CDR3 nucleotides: TGTGCGATGACAGGGAGAAATGAAAAACTGTTTTTT. The full variable domain, its missing parts supplied by reference TRBV7-2 and TRBJ1-4, is GAGVSQSPSNKVTEKGKDVELRCDPISGHTALYWYRQSLGQGLEFLIYFQGNSAPDKSGLPSDRFSAERTGGSVSTLTIQRTQQEDSAVYLCAMTGRNEKLFFGSGTQLSVL.

This clonotype was detected many times. CDR3 sequence reads: CASGGLAGGLGYNEQFF. CDR3 in DNA: TGTGCCAGCGGTGGACTAGCGGGAGGTTTGGGGTACAATGAGCAGTTCTTC. The chain employs TRBV2 and TRBJ2-1, with 14 bases fitting TRBD2. J lost 4 bases, V lost 8 bases, and 10 bases had no gene match. The CDR3 spans 17 residues. Germline V gives CDR1 SNHLY, CDR2 FYNNEI.

This clonotype occurred a few times. The chain couples TRBV5-6 to TRBJ2-7, with 7 bases that match TRBD2. Germline V gene lookup returns CDR1 SGHDT and CDR2 YYEEEE. With 0 bases clipped from V and 7 bases from J, the junction kept 10 bases outside the gene matches. This CDR3 spans 15 amino acids. CDR3 DNA: TGTGCCAGCAGCTTGGGAGGACTAGGATTCGTAGAGCAGTACTTC. It translates to CASSLGGLGFVEQYF.

This clonotype was detected many times. The CDR3 protein is CASSPRHATGGSAHEQFF. CDR3 coding DNA: TGTGCCAGCAGCCCCCGACACGCGACAGGGGGCTCGGCTCATGAGCAGTTCTTC. The chain combines TRBV11-2 with TRBJ2-1; 10 positions match TRBD1. Germline trimming cut 5 bases from V and 8 bases from J; bases unmatched to any gene: 18. CDR3 length: 18 residues. CDR1 is SGHAT and CDR2 is FQNNGV in the germline V gene.

This clonotype was seen ten or more times. The chain employs TRBV12-3 or TRBV12-4 and TRBJ1-5; D unresolved. The CDR3 totals 14 residues. V dropped 0 bases and J dropped 1 base, with 4 bases sitting between them. Here the CDR3 DNA reads TGTGCCAGCAGTTTAGCCGCGAGCAATCAGCCCCAGCATTTT. Its protein is CASSLAASNQPQHF.

A few counts support this clonotype. The rearrangement joins TRBV4-1 to TRBJ1-6; D unresolved. Germline lookup yields CDR1 MGHRA and CDR2 YSYEKL. The V gene lost 4 bases and the J gene lost 10 bases, with 14 bases spanning the gap. The CDR3 length is 14 residues. In nucleotides, the CDR3 is TGCGCCAGCAGCCTCCGGATGGGAGAGTCACCCCTCCACTTT. It translates to CASSLRMGESPLHF.

This clonotype was picked up a small number of times. The chain joins TRBV15 to TRBJ2-6; no clear D gene. CDR1 is LNHNV and CDR2 is YYDKDF in the germline V gene (reference sequence). V dropped 0 bases and J dropped 9 bases, with 6 bases sitting between them. CDR3 length: 13 amino acids. CDR3 sequence: CATSRESINVLTF. CDR3 DNA: TGTGCCACCAGCAGAGAGAGCATCAACGTCCTGACTTTC.

This clonotype was seen at least ten times. V is TRBV2 and J is TRBJ1-2; the D gene is possibly TRBD1 (5 bases). The CDR3 extends over 12 amino acids. Trimming removed 8 bases at V and 7 bases at J, with 14 bases between. Per germline, CDR1 SNHLY and CDR2 FYNNEI. The CDR3 coding sequence is TGTGCCAGCTCGATAGGGGCGGCTGGCTACACCTTC. It codes for CASSIGAAGYTF. The whole variable domain, filled in from reference TRBV2 and TRBJ1-2, reads EPEVTQTPSHQVTQMGQEVILRCVPISNHLYFYWYRQILGQKVEFLVSFYNNEISEKSEIFDDQFSVERPDGSNFTLKIRSTKLEDSAMYFCASSIGAAGYTFGSGTRLTVV.

This clonotype was counted at least ten times. This rearrangement joins TRBV6-1 to TRBJ2-7; D is unclear. From germline, CDR1 is MNHNS and CDR2 SASEGT. The germline V and J ends were trimmed by 8 bases and 6 bases, with 17 bases remaining between them. The CDR3 is 13 residues long. The CDR3 DNA follows: TGTGCCAGCCAGGATTCGGAGCGAGGCGAGCAGTACTTC. Encoded protein: CASQDSERGEQYF.

This clonotype turned up a few times. This rearrangement joins TRBV27 to TRBJ2-1; 8 bases line up with TRBD2. Trimming at V came to 6 bases and at J to 6 bases, leaving 4 bases not matched to a gene. Germline CDR1 and CDR2: MNHEY and SMNVEV (reference sequence). The CDR3 is 13 residues long. CDR3 residues: CASRLAVTNEQFF. CDR3 DNA sequence: TGTGCCAGCAGACTAGCGGTTACCAATGAGCAGTTCTTC.

There are many counts of this clonotype. This chain connects TRBV7-3 to TRBJ2-1, with 7 bases matching TRBD2. V lost 1 base, J lost 9 bases, and 15 bases stayed unmatched. Germline lookup yields CDR1 SGHTA and CDR2 FQGTGA. This CDR3 comprises 17 residues. The CDR3 loop reads CASSLKDLAQSGGEQFF. CDR3 nucleotide sequence: TGTGCCAGCAGCTTAAAGGACCTAGCACAATCGGGGGGTGAGCAGTTCTTC. The full variable domain, its missing parts supplied by reference TRBV7-3 and TRBJ2-1, is GAGVSQTPSNKVTEKGKYVELRCDPISGHTALYWYRQSLGQGPEFLIYFQGTGAADDSGLPNDRFFAVRPEGSVSTLKIQRTERGDSAVYLCASSLKDLAQSGGEQFFGPGTRLTVL.

Of note for this clonotype: One base away lies a much larger clone, so this may be a sequencing read error. J is TRBJ2-5 and V is TRBV6-1, with D maybe TRBD2 (5 bases). Germline V gene data show CDR1 as MNHNS and CDR2 as SASEGT. CDR3 length: 14 amino acids. The CDR3 sequence is CVSSESLAEETQYF. The CDR3 bases are TGCGTCAGCAGTGAGTCGCTAGCTGAAGAGACCCAGTACTTC.

This clonotype was seen ten or more times. This rearrangement joins TRBV5-5 to TRBJ1-1; 8 positions agree with TRBD1. After removal of 0 bases from V and 10 bases from J, the junction contained 11 bases not matched to a gene. Looked up from germline, CDR1 is SGHKS and CDR2 is YYEKEE (reference sequence). This CDR3 is 15 amino acids long. The CDR3 sequence is CASSLDVSGGRGAFF. The CDR3 coding sequence is TGTGCCAGCAGCTTGGATGTGTCAGGGGGCAGGGGAGCTTTCTTT.

This clonotype was counted ten times or more. CDR3 region: CASSMRARYEQYF. The CDR3 nucleotides are TGTGCCAGCAGCATGCGGGCCCGCTACGAGCAGTACTTC. This chain connects TRBV11-3 to TRBJ2-7; D perhaps matches TRBD2 (5 bases). Trimming shortened V by 5 bases and J by 3 bases, and 11 bases separated the two germline ends. Per the germline V gene, CDR1 is SGHNT and CDR2 is YENEEA. This CDR3 has 13 amino acids. Variable domain in full (rest from reference TRBV11-3 and TRBJ2-7): EAGVVQSPRYKIIEKKQPVAFWCNPISGHNTLYWYLQNLGQGPELLIRYENEEAVDDSQLPKDRFSAERLKGVDSTLKIQPAELGDSAVYLCASSMRARYEQYFGPGTRLTVT.

This clonotype was seen more than once but under ten times. The chain links TRBV7-6 to TRBJ1-2; TRBD1 is a possible D gene (5 bases). CDR1 and CDR2 from the germline V gene are SGHVS and FNYEAQ. The V end was cut by 0 bases, the J end by 6 bases, with 14 bases between. This CDR3 region has 15 residues. The DNA of the CDR3 is TGTGCCAGCAGCTTAGCGCAATACCCAGGGAATGGCTACACCTTC. Amino acids: CASSLAQYPGNGYTF. The full variable domain, its missing parts supplied by reference TRBV7-6 and TRBJ1-2, is GAGVSQSPRYKVTKRGQDVALRCDPISGHVSLYWYRQALGQGPEFLTYFNYEAQQDKSGLPNDRFSAERPEGSISTLTIQRTEQRDSAMYRCASSLAQYPGNGYTFGSGTRLTVV.

The sample holds many counts of this clonotype. The chain carries TRBV12-3 or TRBV12-4 and TRBJ1-1, with no clear D. The CDR3 spans 18 residues. Trimming cost V 6 bases and J 0 bases, with 23 bases left between them. The CDR3 region is CASSRGSGGSGVNTEAFF. The CDR3 DNA is TGTGCCAGCAGCCGAGGGTCGGGAGGGTCCGGGGTGAACACTGAAGCTTTCTTT.